These T cell receptor beta chains were read from a single sample in a study of blood T cells in healthy people across ages. TCRdb analysed the 5' RACE reads with MiXCR anew, one entry per CDR3 protein. The table records roughly 1.7 million distinct CDR3 sequences, 30% to 40% of them present only once. Sequencing was carried out using blood. The receptors were gathered from a woman in her twenties or thirties in good health. The CDR3 runs from the conserved cysteine through the conserved F or W. Each record gives: J gene, clone size, D gene, V gene, CDR3 protein, CDR3 DNA. D genes are given only for firm matches. Clone sizes are given selectively: once, few, many, or a class where the clone is expanded.

J: TRBJ2-6; size: few; D: .; V: TRBV28; CDR3: CASRSRGGSGANVLTF; DNA: TGTGCCAGCAGGTCTCGGGGCGGGTCTGGGGCCAACGTCCTGACTTTC
J: TRBJ1-2; size: few; D: .; V: TRBV6-5; CDR3: CASSSSGTADANYGYTF; DNA: TGTGCCAGCAGTTCCTCAGGGACCGCCGATGCTAACTATGGCTACACCTTC
J: TRBJ2-7; size: .; D: TRBD2; V: TRBV12-3/TRBV12-4; CDR3: CASSRAMLAEGSYEQYF; DNA: TGTGCCAGCAGTAGGGCTATGCTAGCGGAGGGCTCCTACGAGCAGTACTTC
J: TRBJ2-7; size: .; D: TRBD1; V: TRBV28; CDR3: CASSLRTGKYEQYF; DNA: TGTGCCAGCAGTCTTCGGACAGGGAAGTACGAGCAGTACTTC
J: TRBJ2-5; size: many; D: .; V: TRBV12-3/TRBV12-4; CDR3: CASSLEGSQETQYF; DNA: TGTGCCAGCAGTTTAGAAGGCAGCCAAGAGACCCAGTACTTC
J: TRBJ1-1; size: .; D: .; V: TRBV29-1; CDR3: CSGGSDTEAFF; DNA: TGCAGCGGGGGATCCGATACTGAAGCTTTCTTT
J: TRBJ2-1; size: .; D: TRBD2; V: TRBV28; CDR3: CASSLLAGGPSNEQFF; DNA: TGTGCCAGCAGTTTGTTGGCGGGAGGGCCGAGTAATGAGCAGTTCTTC
J: TRBJ2-3; size: few; D: .; V: TRBV5-1; CDR3: CASSQAIGGATDTQYF; DNA: TGCGCCAGCAGTCAAGCGATCGGCGGAGCCACAGATACGCAGTATTTT
J: TRBJ2-1; size: .; D: .; V: TRBV10-3; CDR3: CAISGLEGQFF; DNA: TGTGCCATCAGTGGGCTAGAAGGTCAGTTCTTC
J: TRBJ2-3; size: many; D: TRBD1; V: TRBV28; CDR3: CASSNRDRAHTQYF; DNA: TGTGCCAGCAGTAACCGGGACAGGGCTCATACGCAGTATTTT
J: TRBJ2-5; size: few; D: .; V: TRBV11-2; CDR3: CASSPRRGYIQETQYF; DNA: TGTGCCAGCAGCCCGCGGAGGGGCTACATACAAGAGACCCAGTACTTC
J: TRBJ1-2; size: .; D: .; V: TRBV15; CDR3: CATSLNRDYIVYYGYTF; DNA: TGTGCCACCAGCTTAAACAGGGATTATATTGTCTACTATGGCTACACCTTC